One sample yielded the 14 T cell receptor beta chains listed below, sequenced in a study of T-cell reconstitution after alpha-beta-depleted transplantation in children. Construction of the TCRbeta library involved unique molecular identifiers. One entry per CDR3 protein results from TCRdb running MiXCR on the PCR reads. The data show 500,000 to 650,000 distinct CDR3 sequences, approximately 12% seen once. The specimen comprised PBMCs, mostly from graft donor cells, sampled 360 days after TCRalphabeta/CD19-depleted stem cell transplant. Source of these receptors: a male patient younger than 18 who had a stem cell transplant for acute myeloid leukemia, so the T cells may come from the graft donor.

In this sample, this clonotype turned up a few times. In DNA form, the CDR3 reads TGCAGTGCTACTATCGGGACTAGCGGGAGTGGGCCAGATACGCAGTATTTT. It encodes CSATIGTSGSGPDTQYF. The chain recombines TRBV20-1 with TRBJ2-3, with 14 bases aligning to TRBD2. Looked up from germline, CDR1 is DFQATT and CDR2 is SNEGSKA (reference sequence). The CDR3 length is 17 residues. V lost 4 bases, J lost 4 bases, and 10 bases stayed unmatched.

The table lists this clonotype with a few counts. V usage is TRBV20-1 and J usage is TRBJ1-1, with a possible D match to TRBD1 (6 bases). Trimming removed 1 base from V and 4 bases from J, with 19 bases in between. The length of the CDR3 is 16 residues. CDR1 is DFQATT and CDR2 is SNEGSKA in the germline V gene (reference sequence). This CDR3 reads CSARVPLGAASTEAFF. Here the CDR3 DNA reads TGCAGTGCTAGAGTGCCATTGGGGGCGGCGAGCACTGAAGCTTTCTTT.

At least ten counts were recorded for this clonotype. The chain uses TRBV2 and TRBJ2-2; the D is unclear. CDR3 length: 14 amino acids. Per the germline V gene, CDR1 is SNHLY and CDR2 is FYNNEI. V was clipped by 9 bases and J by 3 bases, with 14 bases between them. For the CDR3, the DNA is TGTGCCAGACGTTTTAAGAGAGACACCGGGGAGCTGTTTTTT. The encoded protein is CARRFKRDTGELFF.

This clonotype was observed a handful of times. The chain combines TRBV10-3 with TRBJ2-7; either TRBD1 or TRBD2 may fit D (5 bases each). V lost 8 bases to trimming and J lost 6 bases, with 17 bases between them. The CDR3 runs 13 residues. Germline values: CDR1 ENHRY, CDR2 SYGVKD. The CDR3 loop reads CAISQGTGGEQYF. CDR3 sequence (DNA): TGTGCCATCTCCCAGGGTACTGGGGGCGAGCAGTACTTC.

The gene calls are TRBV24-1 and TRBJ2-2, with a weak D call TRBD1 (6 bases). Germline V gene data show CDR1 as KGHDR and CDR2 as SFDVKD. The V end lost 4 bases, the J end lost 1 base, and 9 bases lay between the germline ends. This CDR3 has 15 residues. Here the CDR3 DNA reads TGTGCCACCAGTGACCCGGGACAGAACACCGGGGAGCTGTTTTTT. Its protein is CATSDPGQNTGELFF.

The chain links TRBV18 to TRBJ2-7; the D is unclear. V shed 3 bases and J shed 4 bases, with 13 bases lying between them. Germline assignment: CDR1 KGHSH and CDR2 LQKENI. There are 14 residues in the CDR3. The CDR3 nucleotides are TGTGCCAGCTCACCGGAAGGGTGGGCGTACGAGCAGTACTTC. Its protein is CASSPEGWAYEQYF.

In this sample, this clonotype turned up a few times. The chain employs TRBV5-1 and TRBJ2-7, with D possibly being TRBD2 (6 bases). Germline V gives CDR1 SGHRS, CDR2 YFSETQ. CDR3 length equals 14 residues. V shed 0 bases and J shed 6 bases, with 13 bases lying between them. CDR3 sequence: CASSLAAEGTEQYF. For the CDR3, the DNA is TGCGCCAGCAGCTTGGCCGCGGAGGGGACCGAGCAGTACTTC.

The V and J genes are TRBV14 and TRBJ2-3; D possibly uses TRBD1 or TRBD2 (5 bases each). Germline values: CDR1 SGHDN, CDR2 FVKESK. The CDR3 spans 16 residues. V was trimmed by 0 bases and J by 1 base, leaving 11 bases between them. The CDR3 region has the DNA TGTGCCAGCAGCCAAGAAATCCGGGGACGCACAGATACGCAGTATTTT. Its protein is CASSQEIRGRTDTQYF.

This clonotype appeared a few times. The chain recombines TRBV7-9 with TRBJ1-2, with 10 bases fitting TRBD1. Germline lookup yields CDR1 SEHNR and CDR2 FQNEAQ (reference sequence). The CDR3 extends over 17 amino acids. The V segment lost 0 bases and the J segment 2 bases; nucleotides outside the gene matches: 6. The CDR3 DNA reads TGTGCCAGCAGCTTAGCGTTGACAGGGGGCGCAAACTATGGCTACACCTTC. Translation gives CASSLALTGGANYGYTF.

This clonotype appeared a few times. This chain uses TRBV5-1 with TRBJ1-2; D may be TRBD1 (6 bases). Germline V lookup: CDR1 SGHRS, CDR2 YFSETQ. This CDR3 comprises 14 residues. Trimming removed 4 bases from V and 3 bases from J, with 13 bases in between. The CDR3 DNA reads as TGCGCCAGCAGCGTTGGAACAGGGTACTATGGCTACACCTTC. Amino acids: CASSVGTGYYGYTF.

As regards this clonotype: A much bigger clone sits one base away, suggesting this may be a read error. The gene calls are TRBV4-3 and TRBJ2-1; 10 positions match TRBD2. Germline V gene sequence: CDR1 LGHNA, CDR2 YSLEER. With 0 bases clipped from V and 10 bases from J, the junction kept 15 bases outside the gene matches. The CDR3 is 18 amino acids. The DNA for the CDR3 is TGCGCCAGCAGCCAAGAGGGGGTAGCGGGAGGAGAGGGCGAAGAGCAGTTCTTC. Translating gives CASSQEGVAGGEGEEQFF.

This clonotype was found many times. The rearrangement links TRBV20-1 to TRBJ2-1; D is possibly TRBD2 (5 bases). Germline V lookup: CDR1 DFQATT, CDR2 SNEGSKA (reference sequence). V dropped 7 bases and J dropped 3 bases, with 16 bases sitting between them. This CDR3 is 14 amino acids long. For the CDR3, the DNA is TGCAGTGTTATAACGAGGGCCCACTACAATGAGCAGTTCTTC. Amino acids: CSVITRAHYNEQFF.

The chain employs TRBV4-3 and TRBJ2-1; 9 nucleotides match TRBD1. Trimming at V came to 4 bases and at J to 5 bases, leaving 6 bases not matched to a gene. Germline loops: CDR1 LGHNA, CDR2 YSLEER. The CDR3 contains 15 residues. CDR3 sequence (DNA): TGCGCCAGCAGCCCGGGGGACAGGGACGACAATGAGCAGTTCTTC. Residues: CASSPGDRDDNEQFF.

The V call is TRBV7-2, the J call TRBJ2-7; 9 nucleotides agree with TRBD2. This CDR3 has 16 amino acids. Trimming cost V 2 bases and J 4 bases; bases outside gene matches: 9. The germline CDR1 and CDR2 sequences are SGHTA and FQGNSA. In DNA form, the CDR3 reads TGTGCCAGCAGCTTAAGGAGCGGGAGGTGGGGTTACGAGCAGTACTTC. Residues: CASSLRSGRWGYEQYF.